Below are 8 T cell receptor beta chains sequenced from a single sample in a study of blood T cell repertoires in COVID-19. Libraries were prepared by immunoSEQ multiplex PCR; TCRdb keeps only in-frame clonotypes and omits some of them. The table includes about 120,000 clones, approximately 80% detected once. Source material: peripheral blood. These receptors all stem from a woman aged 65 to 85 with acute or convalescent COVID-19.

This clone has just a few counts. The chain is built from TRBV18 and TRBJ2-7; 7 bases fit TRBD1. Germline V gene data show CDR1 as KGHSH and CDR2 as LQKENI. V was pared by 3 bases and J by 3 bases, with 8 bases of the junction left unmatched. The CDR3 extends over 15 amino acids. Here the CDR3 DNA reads TGTGCCAGCTCACCGAACAGGGGATGGTTCTACGAGCAGTACTTC. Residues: CASSPNRGWFYEQYF.

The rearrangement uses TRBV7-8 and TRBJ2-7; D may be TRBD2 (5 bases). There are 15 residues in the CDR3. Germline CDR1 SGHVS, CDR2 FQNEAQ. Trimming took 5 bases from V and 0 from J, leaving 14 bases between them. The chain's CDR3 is CASSAEGLSSYEQYF. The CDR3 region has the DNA TGTGCCAGCAGCGCGGAAGGACTGAGCTCCTACGAGCAGTACTTC.

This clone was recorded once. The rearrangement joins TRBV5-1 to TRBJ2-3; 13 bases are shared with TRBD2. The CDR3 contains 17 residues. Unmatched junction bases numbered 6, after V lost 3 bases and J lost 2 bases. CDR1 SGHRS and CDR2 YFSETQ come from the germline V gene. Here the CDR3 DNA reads TGCGCCAGCAGCTCTAGACTAGCGGGAGGACTCACAGATACGCAGTATTTT. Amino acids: CASSSRLAGGLTDTQYF.

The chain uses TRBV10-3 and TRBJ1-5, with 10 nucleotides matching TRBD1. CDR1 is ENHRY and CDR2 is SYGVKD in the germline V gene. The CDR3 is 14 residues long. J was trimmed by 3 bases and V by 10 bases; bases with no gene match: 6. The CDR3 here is CATWTGGNNQPQHF. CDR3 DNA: TGTGCCACCTGGACAGGGGGAAACAATCAGCCCCAGCATTTT.

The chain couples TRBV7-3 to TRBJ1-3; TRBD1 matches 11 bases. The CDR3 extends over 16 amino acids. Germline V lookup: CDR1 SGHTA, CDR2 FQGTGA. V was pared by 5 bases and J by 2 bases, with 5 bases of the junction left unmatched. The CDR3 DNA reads TGTGCCAGCAGCGAACTGGGACAGGGGGCTGGAAACACCATATATTTT. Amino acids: CASSELGQGAGNTIYF.

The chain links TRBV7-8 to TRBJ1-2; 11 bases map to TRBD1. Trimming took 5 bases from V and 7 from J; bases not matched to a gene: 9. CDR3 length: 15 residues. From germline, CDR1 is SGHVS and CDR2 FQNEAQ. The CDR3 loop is CASSPRRTGGFGYTF. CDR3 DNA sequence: TGTGCCAGCAGCCCCCGAAGGACAGGGGGCTTTGGCTACACCTTC.

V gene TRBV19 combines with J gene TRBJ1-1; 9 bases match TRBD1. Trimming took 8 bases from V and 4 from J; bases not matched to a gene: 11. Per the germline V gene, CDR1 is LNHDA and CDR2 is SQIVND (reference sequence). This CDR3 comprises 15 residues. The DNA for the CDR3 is TGTGCCAGTCCCCCGGGACAGGGTCGGGTCACTGAAGCTTTCTTT. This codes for CASPPGQGRVTEAFF.

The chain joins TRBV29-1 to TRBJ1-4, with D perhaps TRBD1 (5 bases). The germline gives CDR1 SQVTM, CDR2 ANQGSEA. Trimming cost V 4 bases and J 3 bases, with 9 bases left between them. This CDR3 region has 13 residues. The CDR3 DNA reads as TGCAGCGTTGCAAGGGACTCTAATGAAAAACTGTTTTTT. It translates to CSVARDSNEKLFF.